This TCR beta chain stems from a study of CXCR4 blockade with PD-1 therapy in pancreatic cancer. This clone has more than one count but fewer than ten. The CDR3 spans 15 residues. Trimming removed 4 bases from V and 2 bases from J; junction bases left unmatched: 6. The germline V gene encodes CDR1 MNHGY and CDR2 SAAAGT. TCRdb keeps only in-frame clones here, not all; method: immunoSEQ multiplex PCR. The sample records about 2,600 clones, approximately 40% being singletons. The TCR originated in a human donor with pancreatic ductal adenocarcinoma. The genes are TRBV6-8 and TRBJ2-5; 8 bases align to TRBD2. Specimen: tumor tissue. The CDR3 loop reads CASSWAGGEQETQYF. The CDR3 DNA sequence: TGTGCCAGCAGTTGGGCCGGGGGGGAGCAAGAGACCCAGTACTTC.